This T cell receptor (beta chain) was obtained from a study of T cell responses to AZD1222 COVID-19 vaccine. Repertoires were generated with immunoSEQ multiplex PCR, while TCRdb's copy carries only in-frame clones and drops some. The sample includes some 180,000 clones, 90% to 95% of them seen just once. Study findings and constraints: Repertoires were sampled only after the peak T cell response.

CDR3 length: 17 amino acids. With 1 base removed from V and 1 base from J, the gap between germline ends came to 14 bases. Per germline, CDR1 MDHEN and CDR2 SYDVKM. As regards this clone: Its antigen remains unknown.

The V call is TRBV28, the J call TRBJ1-5; D uncertain. The clonotype originates from an adult who received the MenACWY meningococcal vaccine as a control. The sample was peripheral blood, taken 28 days after the second dose of the MenACWY control vaccine. The CDR3: CASSLLFEGGSNQPQHF. CDR3 nucleotides: TGTGCCAGCAGTTTATTGTTCGAGGGTGGGAGCAATCAGCCCCAGCATTTT. The full variable domain, completed using reference TRBV28 and TRBJ1-5, is DVKVTQSSRYLVKRTGEKVFLECVQDMDHENMFWYRQDPGLGLRLIYFSYDVKMKEKGDIPEGYSVSREKKERFSLILESASTNQTSMYLCASSLLFEGGSNQPQHFGDGTRLSIL.